These 23 T cell receptor beta chains originate from one sample sequenced in a study of cytomegalovirus exposure and HLA in healthy donors. A multiplex PCR was run with 60 Vbeta primers and 13 Jbeta primers. TCRdb's table, derived via immunoSEQ multiplex PCR, lists solely in-frame clones and lacks some. Found here are over 200,000 clones, more than 65% of them singletons; the top ten hold roughly 2%. The material sequenced was PBMCs. These receptors all come from a young woman in good health and CMV-seronegative.

The chain employs TRBV7-2 and TRBJ1-5, with D possibly matching TRBD1 (6 bases). The ends were cut back, 5 bases at V and 5 bases at J, with 10 bases in the middle. The germline V gene encodes CDR1 SGHTA and CDR2 FQGNSA. The CDR3 is 13 residues long. The CDR3 loop is CASSKGGHQPQHF. The CDR3 nucleotides are TGTGCCAGCAGCAAAGGGGGACATCAGCCCCAGCATTTT. Full variable domain (outside the CDR3, taken from reference TRBV7-2 and TRBJ1-5): GAGVSQSPSNKVTEKGKDVELRCDPISGHTALYWYRQSLGQGLEFLIYFQGNSAPDKSGLPSDRFSAERTGGSVSTLTIQRTQQEDSAVYLCASSKGGHQPQHFGDGTRLSIL.

V gene TRBV2 combines with J gene TRBJ2-3; the match to TRBD2 covers 10 bases. Germline V gives CDR1 SNHLY, CDR2 FYNNEI. V shed 11 bases and J 2 bases; nucleotides not matched to a gene: 7. This CDR3 has 14 amino acids. The chain's CDR3 is CAGKREGYTDTQYF. The CDR3 region has the DNA TGTGCCGGCAAGCGGGAGGGGTACACAGATACGCAGTATTTT.

The chain uses TRBV6-5 and TRBJ2-7; possible D gene TRBD2, 5 bases. This CDR3 region has 15 residues. Germline assignment: CDR1 MNHEY and CDR2 SVGAGI. V was cut by 6 bases and J by 1 base, with 16 bases left in between. The CDR3 bases are TGTGCCAGCAGGCGCGAGAGCGGATCATCCTACGAGCAGTACTTC. Protein: CASRRESGSSYEQYF.

The chain carries TRBV19 and TRBJ1-5, with D uncertain. The CDR3 contains 14 residues. V shed 3 bases and J shed 4 bases, with 10 bases lying between them. The V gene's germline CDR1 is LNHDA and CDR2 SQIVND (reference sequence). Written as DNA, the CDR3 is TGTGCCAGTAGTATTAGGGCGGGTAATCAGCCCCAGCATTTT. This encodes CASSIRAGNQPQHF.

This clone was counted a single time. The chain employs TRBV5-4 and TRBJ1-1; 7 bases fit TRBD1. The length of the CDR3 is 15 residues. V shed 4 bases, J shed 5 bases, and the junction held 11 bases outside the gene matches. Germline assignment: CDR1 SGHNT and CDR2 YYREEE (reference sequence). CDR3 in amino acids: CASSLDTGVRTEAFF. CDR3 DNA: TGTGCCAGCAGCCTTGATACAGGGGTTCGAACTGAAGCTTTCTTT. The full variable domain, its missing parts supplied by reference TRBV5-4 and TRBJ1-1, is ETGVTQSPTHLIKTRGQQVTLRCSSQSGHNTVSWYQQALGQGPQFIFQYYREEENGRGNFPPRFSGLQFPNYSSELNVNALELDDSALYLCASSLDTGVRTEAFFGQGTRLTVV.

This clone occurred many times. The CDR3 loop is CASSQVPGDNQPQHF. In nucleotides, the CDR3 is TGCGCCAGCAGCCAAGTCCCGGGTGACAATCAGCCCCAGCATTTT. The chain links TRBV4-1 to TRBJ1-5, with D unclear. Deletions cut 1 base from V and 3 bases from J, with 10 bases between. Germline CDR1 is MGHRA and CDR2 is YSYEKL. The CDR3 totals 15 residues.

CDR3 protein: CASSPLAGETDTQYF. The CDR3 region has the DNA TGTGCCAGCAGCCCACTAGCGGGAGAGACAGATACGCAGTATTTT. The V call is TRBV7-3, the J call TRBJ2-3; 11 bases agree with TRBD2. The germline gives CDR1 SGHTA, CDR2 FQGTGA. CDR3 length: 15 residues. V shed 5 bases, J shed 3 bases, and the junction held 4 bases outside the gene matches.

This chain joins TRBV2 and TRBJ1-1; D gene uncertain. The CDR3 runs 16 residues. Trimming shortened V by 1 base and J by 0 bases, and 12 bases separated the two germline ends. Germline V gene data show CDR1 as SNHLY and CDR2 as FYNNEI. The CDR3 sequence: CASSEEYESMNTEAFF. Written as DNA, the CDR3 is TGTGCCAGCAGTGAAGAGTATGAGTCCATGAACACTGAAGCTTTCTTT.

The rearrangement uses TRBV7-9 and TRBJ1-1, with 7 positions matching TRBD1. Per germline, CDR1 SEHNR and CDR2 FQNEAQ (reference sequence). V lost 5 bases and J lost 3; bases outside the gene matches: 9. CDR3 length: 15 amino acids. The CDR3 DNA is TGTGCCAGCAGCCCCTGGGACAGATCGGACACTGAAGCTTTCTTT. It encodes CASSPWDRSDTEAFF.

The rearrangement uses TRBV7-9 and TRBJ2-1, with D perhaps TRBD1 (5 bases). Germline values: CDR1 SEHNR, CDR2 FQNEAQ (reference sequence). Trimming removed 3 bases at V and 3 bases at J, with 12 bases between. There are 15 residues in the CDR3. The CDR3 reads CASSFIRGNYNEQFF. CDR3 coding DNA: TGTGCCAGCAGCTTTATAAGGGGAAACTACAATGAGCAGTTCTTC. Full variable domain (rest looked up from reference TRBV7-9 and TRBJ2-1): DTGVSQNPRHKITKRGQNVTFRCDPISEHNRLYWYRQTLGQGPEFLTYFQNEAQLEKSRLLSDRFSAERPKGSFSTLEIQRTEQGDSAMYLCASSFIRGNYNEQFFGPGTRLTVL.

In this sample, this clone turned up once. The chain is built from TRBV28 and TRBJ2-7; 10 bases align to TRBD2. Losses at the gene ends were 1 base for V and 0 bases for J; bases not matched to a gene: 3. CDR1 is MDHEN and CDR2 is SYDVKM in the germline V gene. The CDR3 sequence is 16 residues long. CDR3 residues: CASSLSPSGSSYEQYF. The CDR3 DNA follows: TGTGCCAGCAGTTTATCCCCTAGCGGGAGCTCCTACGAGCAGTACTTC. Supplemented by reference TRBV28 and TRBJ2-7, the full variable domain reads DVKVTQSSRYLVKRTGEKVFLECVQDMDHENMFWYRQDPGLGLRLIYFSYDVKMKEKGDIPEGYSVSREKKERFSLILESASTNQTSMYLCASSLSPSGSSYEQYFGPGTRLTVT.

The rearrangement joins TRBV2 to TRBJ2-5; 9 bases match TRBD2. Germline V gives CDR1 SNHLY, CDR2 FYNNEI. CDR3 length: 14 residues. V lost 4 bases, J lost 5 bases, and 5 bases stayed unmatched. DNA of the CDR3: TGTGCCAGCAGTGTGGCGGGAGGGCGGGAGACCCAGTACTTC. The encoded protein is CASSVAGGRETQYF.

The rearrangement joins TRBV4-1 to TRBJ2-2; 7 bases are a match to TRBD2. V lost 1 base, J lost 0 bases, and 11 bases stayed unmatched. The germline V gene has CDR1 MGHRA and CDR2 YSYEKL. The CDR3 totals 19 residues. Here the CDR3 DNA reads TGCGCCAGCAGCCAAGTGATGGCGGCGCTAGCGGCGAACACCGGGGAGCTGTTTTTT. Translated: CASSQVMAALAANTGELFF.

The chain recombines TRBV19 with TRBJ2-1; 10 bases are shared with TRBD2. Losses at the gene ends were 1 base for V and 3 bases for J; bases not matched to a gene: 0. The CDR3 has 15 residues. Germline CDR1 is LNHDA and CDR2 is SQIVND (reference sequence). The DNA of the CDR3 is TGTGCCAGTAGTATAGCTAGCGGGGGCTACAATGAGCAGTTCTTC. It is translated as CASSIASGGYNEQFF.

V and J are TRBV6-5 and TRBJ1-5, with 10 bases aligning to TRBD1. The germline V gene has CDR1 MNHEY and CDR2 SVGAGI. The CDR3 is 15 amino acids. The V and J ends lost 5 bases and 7 bases, in that order; junction bases with no gene match: 8. DNA for the CDR3: TGTGCCAGCAGTACCGGGACAGGGGCCCGACAGCCCCAGCATTTT. Translation: CASSTGTGARQPQHF.

This chain links TRBV19 with TRBJ2-5, with 16 bases aligning to TRBD2. CDR3 length equals 18 residues. V shed 4 bases, J shed 1 base, and the junction held 6 bases outside the gene matches. Germline V gene sequence: CDR1 LNHDA, CDR2 SQIVND (reference sequence). The DNA of the CDR3 is TGTGCCAGTAGTACGGGACTAGCGGGGGGGAGGGGCCAAGAGACCCAGTACTTC. It translates to CASSTGLAGGRGQETQYF.

This chain links TRBV5-1 with TRBJ2-1; 12 nucleotides line up with TRBD2. The V and J ends lost 4 bases and 4 bases, in that order; junction bases with no gene match: 9. CDR1 is SGHRS, CDR2 YFSETQ, per germline. CDR3 length: 17 residues. The CDR3 reads CASSLGLAGGKYNEQFF. The CDR3, as DNA: TGCGCCAGCAGCCTAGGGCTAGCGGGAGGGAAATACAATGAGCAGTTCTTC.

The chain combines TRBV11-3 with TRBJ2-1; 12 bases align to TRBD2. CDR1 is SGHNT and CDR2 is YENEEA in the germline V gene. J gave up 7 bases and V 5 bases, and 9 bases lay outside the gene matches. The CDR3 totals 16 residues. The CDR3 loop is CASSPSLAGGINEQFF. The DNA of the CDR3 is TGTGCCAGCAGCCCTTCCCTAGCGGGAGGGATAAATGAGCAGTTCTTC.

This clone showed up just a few times. For the CDR3, the DNA is TGTGCCAGCAGCCCTCAGACAGGGGGCCTAAGCACCGGGGAGCTGTTTTTT. Protein sequence: CASSPQTGGLSTGELFF. The chain is built from TRBV5-4 and TRBJ2-2; TRBD1 agrees at 10 bases. J gave up 4 bases and V 4 bases, and 10 bases lay outside the gene matches. Germline V gives CDR1 SGHNT, CDR2 YYREEE (reference sequence). CDR3 length: 17 residues.

J is TRBJ1-1 and V is TRBV25-1, with a possible D match to TRBD1 (5 bases). This CDR3 region has 13 residues. Germline V gives CDR1 MGHDK, CDR2 SYGVNS. Trimming pared 5 bases from V and 6 bases from J, leaving 13 bases between. The CDR3 nucleotides read TGTGCCAGCAGTCCTTGGGGGGGGGCTGAAGCTTTCTTT. This gives the protein CASSPWGGAEAFF.

About this clone: An end of the junction differs from the germline gene, which may be a read error. The J gene is TRBJ2-5, the V gene TRBV7-9; 9 bases fit TRBD2. The germline V gene encodes CDR1 SEHNR and CDR2 FQNEAQ (reference sequence). The CDR3 covers 17 residues. The CDR3 DNA sequence: TGTTCCAGCAGCTATGCCCTAGCGGGGACCTGGAAAGAGACCCAGTACTTC. It yields the protein CSSSYALAGTWKETQYF. The whole variable domain, remainder taken from reference TRBV7-9 and TRBJ2-5, is DTGVSQNPRHKITKRGQNVTFRCDPISEHNRLYWYRQTLGQGPEFLTYFQNEAQLEKSRLLSDRFSAERPKGSFSTLEIQRTEQGDSAMYLCSSSYALAGTWKETQYFGPGTRLLVL.

Turning to this clone: A junction end diverges from the germline sequence, so it may reflect a read error. The chain combines TRBV2 with TRBJ1-5; 8 bases match TRBD1. This CDR3 region has 14 residues. CDR1 and CDR2 from the germline V gene are SNHLY and FYNNEI. The CDR3 nucleotides are TGTGCCAGCAGAGGACAGGGCGAGGGGCAGCCCCAGAATTTT. Translated, it gives CASRGQGEGQPQNF.

This clone showed up just once. This chain links TRBV6-1 with TRBJ1-5; 7 positions agree with TRBD1. The J segment lost 4 bases and the V segment lost 7 bases, leaving 4 bases of the junction unmatched. This CDR3 is 13 amino acids long. Germline values: CDR1 MNHNS, CDR2 SASEGT. CDR3 coding DNA: TGTGCCAGCAATGACAGGGAAAATCAGCCCCAGCATTTT. Translated, it gives CASNDRENQPQHF.